Shown below are 19 T cell receptor beta chains from a single sample sequenced in a study of CD8 T cells in ankylosing spondylitis. Whole-study results and caveats: Among TCR beta sequences, a motif of under ten highly homologous variants appeared characteristic of ankylosing spondylitis blood.

TCRdb reprocessed the 5' RACE reads with MiXCR, giving one entry per CDR3 protein. The data hold fewer than 550,000 distinct CDR3 sequences, with roughly 5.3% observed a single time. The antigens for these receptors are not known. Sequenced input: blood, either unsorted or a sorted T cell fraction (not recorded which). These receptor sequences come from a male donor with ankylosing spondylitis.

This clonotype was observed many times. The DNA of the CDR3 is TGCGCCAGCAGCTTGACAGGGGATGGCTACGAGCAGTACTTC. Amino acids: CASSLTGDGYEQYF. V gene TRBV5-1 combines with J gene TRBJ2-7, with 7 bases identical to TRBD1. Germline lookup yields CDR1 SGHRS and CDR2 YFSETQ. The CDR3 covers 14 residues. After removal of 1 base from V and 3 bases from J, the junction contained 4 bases not matched to a gene.

Many counts were recorded for this clonotype. V gene TRBV7-3 combines with J gene TRBJ2-7; 7 bases match TRBD2. This CDR3 has 16 amino acids. Germline V lookup: CDR1 SGHTA, CDR2 FQGTGA. V lost 0 bases to trimming and J lost 2 bases; unmatched junction nucleotides: 7. The CDR3 DNA reads TGTGCCAGCAGCTTAACTCATACTAGCGCTACCTACGAGCAGTACTTC. Its translation: CASSLTHTSATYEQYF.

This clonotype was observed many times. The CDR3, as DNA: TGTGCCAGCAGCTGGACCGGGGAGCTGTTTTTT. Its translation: CASSWTGELFF. The chain links TRBV7-2 to TRBJ2-2; the D is unclear. V was clipped by 4 bases and J by 5 bases, with 2 bases between them. The CDR3 is 11 amino acids. Germline assignment: CDR1 SGHTA and CDR2 FQGNSA.

In this sample, this clonotype turned up many times. V is TRBV4-3 and J is TRBJ2-7; 10 positions agree with TRBD1. CDR3 length: 16 residues. From germline, CDR1 is LGHNA and CDR2 YSLEER. With V trimmed by 4 bases and J by 5 bases, 11 bases remained unmatched. Written as DNA, the CDR3 is TGCGCCAGCAGCCGTCAAAGGACAGGGGGAGCCGACGAGCAGTACTTC. This sequence encodes CASSRQRTGGADEQYF.

This clonotype occurred many times. The CDR3 loop reads CASSRVPRTDSGNTIYF. CDR3 bases: TGTGCCAGCAGCCGGGTCCCTAGGACAGACTCTGGAAACACCATATATTTT. The chain recombines TRBV7-8 with TRBJ1-3; possibly TRBD1 for D (6 bases). V lost 5 bases, J lost 0 bases, and 17 bases lay in between. Germline V gene data show CDR1 as SGHVS and CDR2 as FQNEAQ. There are 17 residues in the CDR3.

This clonotype showed up many times. The genes are TRBV20-1 and TRBJ2-6; TRBD2 is a possible D gene (6 bases). The V and J ends lost 2 bases and 0 bases respectively, with 14 bases between them. The CDR3 covers 17 residues. Looked up from germline, CDR1 is DFQATT and CDR2 is SNEGSKA (reference sequence). This chain's CDR3 is CSARRGTISSGANVLTF. DNA of the CDR3: TGCAGTGCTAGACGCGGGACCATCAGCTCTGGGGCCAACGTCCTGACTTTC.

This clonotype was recorded at least ten times. A much larger clone sits a single nucleotide away, making a read error possible. The chain links TRBV4-2 to TRBJ2-2, with D perhaps TRBD1 (5 bases). Trimming stripped 4 bases from V and 6 bases from J, with 9 bases between. Germline values: CDR1 LGHNA, CDR2 YNFKEQ. The CDR3 runs 13 residues. This chain's CDR3 is CASSPDTSGELFF. In nucleotides, the CDR3 is TGTGCCAGCAGCCCGGACACCTCCGGGGAGCTGTTTTTT.

This clonotype was seen ten or more times. The chain recombines TRBV6-1 with TRBJ2-3; D possibly uses TRBD1 or TRBD2 (6 bases each). The CDR3 spans 15 residues. Per the germline V gene, CDR1 is MNHNS and CDR2 is SASEGT. V lost 11 bases, J lost 1 base, and 19 bases lay in between. The CDR3 coding sequence is TGTGCCGCTCGGACAGTCGGGGGTGGCACAGATACGCAGTATTTT. The encoded protein is CAARTVGGGTDTQYF.

The table lists this clonotype with many counts. The V and J genes are TRBV3-1 and TRBJ1-6, with D uncertain. Germline V gene data show CDR1 as LGHDT and CDR2 as YNNKEL (reference sequence). Trimming left V 0 bases short and J 10 bases short, with 10 bases between. The CDR3 has 14 residues. This chain's CDR3 is CASSQDRLFSPLHF. As DNA, the CDR3 is TGTGCCAGCAGCCAAGACCGCCTTTTCTCACCCCTCCACTTT.

This clonotype was counted ten times or more. The chain couples TRBV7-9 to TRBJ2-3, with TRBD2 matching 9 bases. CDR1 and CDR2 from the germline V gene are SEHNR and FQNEAQ (reference sequence). V trimming: 5 bases; J trimming: 2 bases; junction bases outside the gene matches: 8. CDR3 size: 16 residues. DNA of the CDR3: TGTGCCAGCAGCGACCCGTTAGCGGGGGCCACAGATACGCAGTATTTT. Amino acids: CASSDPLAGATDTQYF.

The sample holds many counts of this clonotype. The chain carries TRBV6-5 and TRBJ1-6; 7 positions match TRBD1. Trimming cost V 4 bases and J 4 bases; bases outside gene matches: 10. The germline gives CDR1 MNHEY, CDR2 SVGAGI. This CDR3 has 17 amino acids. Written as DNA, the CDR3 is TGTGCCAGCAGTTCTCGGGACAGAACGCGATATAATTCACCCCTCCACTTT. It encodes CASSSRDRTRYNSPLHF.

With respect to this clonotype: A junction end diverges from the germline sequence, so it may reflect a read error. The chain recombines TRBV14 with TRBJ2-5, with 7 bases that match TRBD1. This CDR3 is built from 13 residues. Germline values: CDR1 SGHDN, CDR2 FVKESK. CDR3 residues: CASSRGPEETLYF. The DNA for the CDR3 is TGTGCCAGCAGCAGGGGGCCTGAAGAGACCCTGTACTTC.

This clonotype has ten or more counts. V gene TRBV29-1 combines with J gene TRBJ2-1, with 9 bases lining up with TRBD2. Germline lookup yields CDR1 SQVTM and CDR2 ANQGSEA. This CDR3 is 15 amino acids long. Trimming removed 4 bases from V and 6 bases from J; junction bases left unmatched: 10. The CDR3 protein is CSVVFPSGTFNEQFF. The CDR3 DNA reads as TGCAGCGTTGTGTTCCCTAGCGGGACCTTCAATGAGCAGTTCTTC.

Comment on this clonotype: This sequence may be a read error, since a much larger clone differs from it by one base. The chain couples TRBV4-3 to TRBJ2-3; the D call may be TRBD1 or TRBD2 (6 bases each). CDR3 length: 16 amino acids. CDR1 is LGHNA, CDR2 YSLEER, per germline. The germline V and J ends were trimmed by 4 bases and 8 bases, with 22 bases remaining between them. The CDR3 region is CASSPRLGGVQGTQYF. Here the CDR3 DNA reads TGCGCCAGCAGCCCCCGGTTGGGGGGCGTACAGGGTACGCAGTATTTT.

This clonotype was detected ten times or more. This sequence joins TRBV5-5 and TRBJ2-3; no firm D call. V shed 4 bases and J shed 1 base, with 13 bases lying between them. CDR1 is SGHKS, CDR2 YYEKEE, per germline (reference sequence). This CDR3 is 15 amino acids long. CDR3 sequence (DNA): TGTGCCAGCAGCCAGGACCGCGAACGCACAGATACGCAGTATTTT. It translates to CASSQDRERTDTQYF.

This clonotype was counted many times. The chain carries TRBV20-1 and TRBJ2-3; D possibly matches TRBD1 or TRBD2 (7 bases each). V lost 6 bases, J lost 0 bases, and 13 bases lay in between. The germline V gene encodes CDR1 DFQATT and CDR2 SNEGSKA (reference sequence). There are 14 residues in the CDR3. CDR3 DNA: TGCAGTGCGCCCAGGGGGGGGAGCACAGATACGCAGTATTTT. This gives the protein CSAPRGGSTDTQYF.

This chain links TRBV29-1 with TRBJ2-1; D gene uncertain. V lost 4 bases and J lost 5, with 12 bases in between. The CDR3 runs to 13 residues. Germline-derived CDR1 and CDR2 are SQVTM and ANQGSEA. CDR3 DNA sequence: TGCAGCGTTGTTTTCAGGAACAACAATGAGCAGTTCTTC. Translating gives CSVVFRNNNEQFF.

This clonotype was counted at least ten times. The CDR3 spells CSARDEGSRETQYF. The CDR3 nucleotides are TGCAGTGCTAGAGATGAGGGTTCTAGAGAGACCCAGTACTTC. This chain joins TRBV20-1 and TRBJ2-5; D possibly corresponds to TRBD2 (5 bases). V gave up 0 bases and J gave up 4 bases, with 12 bases separating them. Looked up from germline, CDR1 is DFQATT and CDR2 is SNEGSKA (reference sequence). This CDR3 contains 14 residues.

This clonotype was observed many times. This chain joins TRBV4-1 and TRBJ2-1, with D perhaps matching TRBD1 or TRBD2 (6 bases each). Germline V lookup: CDR1 MGHRA, CDR2 YSYEKL. The CDR3 is 16 residues long. V dropped 0 bases and J dropped 9 bases, with 18 bases sitting between them. CDR3 DNA: TGCGCCAGCAGCCAAGATCAGAGGGGGAGGAGGGCTGAGCAGTTCTTC. Amino acid sequence: CASSQDQRGRRAEQFF.